This T cell receptor (beta chain) was observed in a study of cytomegalovirus exposure and HLA in healthy donors. This clone was detected only once. 13 Jbeta primers and 60 Vbeta primers were used for the PCR. Some clones are missing from TCRdb's copy, which holds only in-frame ones; the method was immunoSEQ multiplex PCR. In the table there are 150,000 to 200,000 clones, around 83% of which are singletons. The length of the CDR3 is 14 residues. With 3 bases clipped from V and 5 bases from J, the junction kept 3 bases outside the gene matches. Germline CDR1 and CDR2: LNHDA and SQIVND (reference sequence).

Source material: PBMCs. V and J are TRBV19 and TRBJ2-5, with TRBD1 identical over 10 bases. The receptor comes from a girl between 2 and 10 years old in good health and CMV-seropositive. The CDR3 DNA follows: TGTGCCAGTAGTATGACAGGGGGCCGGGAGACCCAGTACTTC. Translated: CASSMTGGRETQYF.